Listed here are 3 T cell receptor beta chains from one sample, sequenced in a study of cytomegalovirus exposure and HLA in healthy donors. The PCR had 60 Vbeta and 13 Jbeta primers. Clones were read by immunoSEQ multiplex PCR, and TCRdb kept only the in-frame ones, dropping some. The table lists about 230,000 clones, 85% of them singletons. The sequencing sample was made of PBMCs. The receptors were sampled from a girl aged 2 to 9 in good health and CMV-seronegative.

The chain carries TRBV5-6 and TRBJ2-5; no definite D call. The J call may be faulty, since TRBJ2-7 better matches the DNA end. The CDR3 is 12 amino acids. Germline loops: CDR1 SGHDT, CDR2 YYEEEE. The CDR3 sequence: CASSFASYEQYF. The DNA of the CDR3 is TGTGCCAGCAGCTTTGCTTCCTACGAGCAGTACTTC.

A single count supports this clone. This sequence joins TRBV7-4 and TRBJ2-7, with 12 bases aligning to TRBD2. The CDR3 totals 15 residues. Germline CDR1 and CDR2: SGHVT and SQSDAQ. V was clipped by 6 bases and J by 2 bases; unmatched bases: 5. CDR3 bases: TGTGCCAGCAGTTTGACTAGCGGGGGTGCCTACGAGCAGTACTTC. Encoded protein: CASSLTSGGAYEQYF.

The chain couples TRBV30 to TRBJ2-3, with 10 bases that match TRBD1. Germline CDR1 GTSNPN, CDR2 SVGIG (reference sequence). This CDR3 is built from 14 residues. The junction had 1 base not matched to a gene; V was cut back by 0 bases and J by 4 bases. CDR3 DNA sequence: TGTGCCTGGAGTGTAGGACAGGGGGCAGATACGCAGTATTTT. This codes for CAWSVGQGADTQYF.